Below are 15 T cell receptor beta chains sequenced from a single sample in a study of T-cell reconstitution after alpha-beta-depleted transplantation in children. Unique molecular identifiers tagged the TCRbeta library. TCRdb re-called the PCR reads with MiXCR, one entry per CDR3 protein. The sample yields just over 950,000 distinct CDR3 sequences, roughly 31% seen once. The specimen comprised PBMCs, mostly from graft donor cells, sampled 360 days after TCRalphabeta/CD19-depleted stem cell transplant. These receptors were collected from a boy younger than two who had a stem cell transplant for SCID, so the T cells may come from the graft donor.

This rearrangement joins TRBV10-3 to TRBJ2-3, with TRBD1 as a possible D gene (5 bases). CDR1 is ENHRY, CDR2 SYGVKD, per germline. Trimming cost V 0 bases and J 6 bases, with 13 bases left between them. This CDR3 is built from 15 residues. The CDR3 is CAISESPGLVDTQYF. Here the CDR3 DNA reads TGTGCCATCAGTGAGTCACCAGGGTTGGTGGATACGCAGTATTTT.

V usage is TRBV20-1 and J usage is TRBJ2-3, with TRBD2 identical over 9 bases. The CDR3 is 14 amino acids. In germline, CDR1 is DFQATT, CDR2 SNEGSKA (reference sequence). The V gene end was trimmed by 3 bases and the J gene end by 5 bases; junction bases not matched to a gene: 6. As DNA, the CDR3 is TGCAGTGCTAGGGCGGGGGGGCCTGTAGATACGCAGTATTTT. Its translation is CSARAGGPVDTQYF.

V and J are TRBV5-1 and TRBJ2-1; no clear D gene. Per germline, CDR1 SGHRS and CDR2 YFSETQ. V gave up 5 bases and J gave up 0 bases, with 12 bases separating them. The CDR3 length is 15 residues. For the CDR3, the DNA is TGCGCCAGCAGAGCCACCTGGAGCTCCTACAATGAGCAGTTCTTC. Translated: CASRATWSSYNEQFF.

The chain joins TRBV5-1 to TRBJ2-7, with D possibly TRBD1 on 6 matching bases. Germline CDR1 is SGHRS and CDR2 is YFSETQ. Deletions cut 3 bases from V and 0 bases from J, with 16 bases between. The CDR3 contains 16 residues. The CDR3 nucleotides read TGCGCCAGCAGCTCAGGCCAGGGGTGGAACTCCTACGAGCAGTACTTC. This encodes CASSSGQGWNSYEQYF.

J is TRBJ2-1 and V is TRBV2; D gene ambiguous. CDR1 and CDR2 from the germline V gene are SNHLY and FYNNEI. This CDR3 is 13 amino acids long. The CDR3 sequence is CGSTKDSNNEQFF. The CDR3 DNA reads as TGTGGCTCGACCAAGGATTCTAACAATGAGCAGTTCTTC.

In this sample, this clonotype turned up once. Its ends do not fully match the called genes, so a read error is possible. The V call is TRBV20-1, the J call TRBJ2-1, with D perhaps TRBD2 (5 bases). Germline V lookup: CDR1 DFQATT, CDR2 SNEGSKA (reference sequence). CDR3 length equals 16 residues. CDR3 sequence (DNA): TGCTGTGCTAGAGAGAGGCGAGGGAGCTCCTACAATGAGCAGTTCTTC. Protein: CCARERRGSSYNEQFF.

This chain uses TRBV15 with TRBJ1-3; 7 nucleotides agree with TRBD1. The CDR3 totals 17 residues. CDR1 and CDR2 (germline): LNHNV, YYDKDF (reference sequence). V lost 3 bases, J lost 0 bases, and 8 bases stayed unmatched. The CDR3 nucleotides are TGTGCCACCAGCAGGGGGGACAGAACCCTCTCTGGAAACACCATATATTTT. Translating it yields CATSRGDRTLSGNTIYF.

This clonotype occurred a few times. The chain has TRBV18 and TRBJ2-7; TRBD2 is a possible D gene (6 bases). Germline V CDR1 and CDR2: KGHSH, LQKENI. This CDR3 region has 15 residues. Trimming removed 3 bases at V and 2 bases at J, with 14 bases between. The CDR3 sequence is CASSPLTGGAYEQYF. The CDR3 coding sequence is TGTGCCAGCTCACCCCTCACAGGCGGGGCCTACGAGCAGTACTTC.

CDR3 nucleotide sequence: TGCGCCAGCAGCCACCCTAGGACAGGCCTTGAAGCTTTCTTT. Protein sequence: CASSHPRTGLEAFF. This sequence joins TRBV4-1 and TRBJ1-1; 7 positions agree with TRBD1. Germline V gene lookup returns CDR1 MGHRA and CDR2 YSYEKL. There are 14 residues in the CDR3. Trimming at V came to 3 bases and at J to 7 bases, leaving 8 bases not matched to a gene.

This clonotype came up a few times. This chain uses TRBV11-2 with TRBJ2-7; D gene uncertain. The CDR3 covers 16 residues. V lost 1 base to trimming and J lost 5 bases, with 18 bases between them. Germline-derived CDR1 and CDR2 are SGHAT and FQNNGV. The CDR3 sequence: CASSLGWSFETDEQYF. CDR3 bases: TGTGCCAGCAGCTTAGGGTGGAGCTTTGAGACCGACGAGCAGTACTTC.

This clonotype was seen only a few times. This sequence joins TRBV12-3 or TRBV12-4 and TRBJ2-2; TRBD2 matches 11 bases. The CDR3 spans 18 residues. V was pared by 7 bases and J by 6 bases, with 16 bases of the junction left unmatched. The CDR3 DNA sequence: TGTGCCAGCACCCCTTCGAGACTAGCGGGGAAGTTTTCCGGGGAGCTGTTTTTT. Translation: CASTPSRLAGKFSGELFF.

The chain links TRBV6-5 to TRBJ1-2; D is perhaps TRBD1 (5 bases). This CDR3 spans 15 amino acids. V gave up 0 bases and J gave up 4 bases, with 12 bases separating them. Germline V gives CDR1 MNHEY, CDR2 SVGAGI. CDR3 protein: CASSYSARDAYGYTF. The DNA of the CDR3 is TGTGCCAGCAGTTACTCGGCCAGGGACGCCTATGGCTACACCTTC.

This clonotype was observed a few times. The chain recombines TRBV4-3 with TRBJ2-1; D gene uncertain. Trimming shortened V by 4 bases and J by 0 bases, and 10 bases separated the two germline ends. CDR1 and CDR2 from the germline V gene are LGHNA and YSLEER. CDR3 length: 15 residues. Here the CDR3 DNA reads TGCGCCAGCAGCCCCGCCCAGAGCTCCTACAATGAGCAGTTCTTC. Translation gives CASSPAQSSYNEQFF.

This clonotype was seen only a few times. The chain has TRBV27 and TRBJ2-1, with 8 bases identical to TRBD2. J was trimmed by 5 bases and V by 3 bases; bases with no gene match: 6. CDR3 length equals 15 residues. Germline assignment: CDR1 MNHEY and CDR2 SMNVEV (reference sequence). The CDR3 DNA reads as TGTGCCAGCAGTTTCGGACGGGGGGGGCACAATGAGCAGTTCTTC. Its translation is CASSFGRGGHNEQFF.

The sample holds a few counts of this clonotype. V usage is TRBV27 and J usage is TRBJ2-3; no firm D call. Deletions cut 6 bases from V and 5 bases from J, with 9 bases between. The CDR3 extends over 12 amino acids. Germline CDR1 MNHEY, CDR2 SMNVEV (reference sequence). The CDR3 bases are TGTGCCAGCAGCCGGCAAGGAGATACGCAGTATTTT. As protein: CASSRQGDTQYF.